This entry lists 17 T cell receptor beta chains sequenced from one sample in a study of long-term antiretroviral therapy in people with HIV (dated by TCRdb to the early 2020s). The immunoSEQ hsTCRB v3.0 assay was used at survey level resolution for TRB variable region sequencing. TCRdb provides this immuneACCESS table in a form limited to in-frame rearrangements. Some clones are lacking; in checked studies, under half of them reflect an unresolved V gene, and why the rest are absent is not known. The sample profile shows 25,000 to 35,000 clones; 87% of them were found once. The ten top clones hold 1% of the sample. The starting material was unsorted PBMCs, obtained 2 years after starting antiretroviral therapy. The receptors stem from a man aged 50-59 years with HIV.

This chain links TRBV19 with TRBJ1-5; D unclear. Germline V CDR1 and CDR2: LNHDA, SQIVND (reference sequence). Trimming shortened V by 4 bases and J by 3 bases, and 16 bases separated the two germline ends. The CDR3 loop spans 16 amino acids. The CDR3 DNA reads TGTGCCAGTAGTACTAGCGGAGGATCCGACAATCAGCCCCAGCATTTT. Its protein is CASSTSGGSDNQPQHF. Filled out from reference TRBV19 and TRBJ1-5, the complete variable domain reads DGGITQSPKYLFRKEGQNVTLSCEQNLNHDAMYWYRQDPGQGLRLIYYSQIVNDFQKGDIAEGYSVSREKKESFPLTVTSAQKNPTAFYLCASSTSGGSDNQPQHFGDGTRLSIL.

This sequence joins TRBV27 and TRBJ2-2, with D possibly being TRBD1 (6 bases). In germline, CDR1 is MNHEY, CDR2 SMNVEV (reference sequence). The CDR3 extends over 17 amino acids. Trimming left V 3 bases short and J 1 base short, with 15 bases between. DNA of the CDR3: TGTGCCAGCAGTTTCAACCCACAGGGACAGAACACCGGGGAGCTGTTTTTT. Its translation is CASSFNPQGQNTGELFF.

The V call is TRBV5-5, the J call TRBJ2-7; the D is unclear. This CDR3 comprises 15 residues. V lost 4 bases, J lost 2 bases, and 16 bases lay in between. Germline CDR1 reads SGHKS; CDR2 reads YYEKEE (reference sequence). The CDR3 DNA reads as TGTGCCAGCAGCCCGGCGCGGACGGATACCTACGAGCAGTACTTC. Translating gives CASSPARTDTYEQYF. Full variable domain (missing parts from reference TRBV5-5 and TRBJ2-7): DAGVTQSPTHLIKTRGQQVTLRCSPISGHKSVSWYQQVLGQGPQFIFQYYEKEERGRGNFPDRFSARQFPNYSSELNVNALLLGDSALYLCASSPARTDTYEQYFGPGTRLTVT.

The chain combines TRBV14 with TRBJ1-6; D gene uncertain. The CDR3 is 14 amino acids. CDR1 and CDR2 (germline): SGHDN, FVKESK. V was clipped by 4 bases and J by 6 bases, with 10 bases between them. The CDR3 is CASSLAWGNSPLHF. CDR3 DNA: TGTGCCAGCAGCCTAGCCTGGGGTAATTCACCCCTCCACTTT. The full variable domain, its missing parts supplied by reference TRBV14 and TRBJ1-6, is EAGVTQFPSHSVIEKGQTVTLRCDPISGHDNLYWYRRVMGKEIKFLLHFVKESKQDESGMPNNRFLAERTGGTYSTLKVQPAELEDSGVYFCASSLAWGNSPLHFGNGTRLTVT.

This clone came up once. The chain links TRBV6-5 to TRBJ2-1, with TRBD2 identical over 12 bases. The germline V gene has CDR1 MNHEY and CDR2 SVGAGI. J lost 12 bases, V lost 3 bases, and 9 bases had no gene match. There are 15 residues in the CDR3. CDR3 amino acids: CASSYRGLAGTSQFF. In DNA, the CDR3 is TGTGCCAGCAGTTATCGCGGACTAGCGGGGACTTCGCAGTTCTTC.

In DNA, the CDR3 is TGTGCCAGCAGCTTAGGGGCCGACCTCAGCAATCAGCCCCAGCATTTT. It specifies CASSLGADLSNQPQHF. This sequence joins TRBV7-8 and TRBJ1-5; D is ambiguous. Trimming took 1 base from V and 1 from J, leaving 11 bases between them. Germline CDR1 SGHVS, CDR2 FQNEAQ. The CDR3 has 16 amino acids.

This clone was observed a single time. V is TRBV28 and J is TRBJ2-7, with 7 bases matching TRBD2. The junction had 11 bases not matched to a gene; V was cut back by 7 bases and J by 5 bases. Germline CDR1 and CDR2: MDHEN and SYDVKM. This CDR3 spans 14 amino acids. The DNA for the CDR3 is TGTGCCAGCAATAGGCTAGCGGAGGGACACGAGCAGTACTTC. Its protein is CASNRLAEGHEQYF.

The CDR3 nucleotides are TGTGCCAGCAGTTTAAAGGGGGCCTATGGCTACACCTTC. Its protein product is CASSLKGAYGYTF. V is TRBV28 and J is TRBJ1-2; 7 bases map to TRBD1. CDR3 size: 13 residues. CDR1 MDHEN and CDR2 SYDVKM come from the germline V gene. Losses at the gene ends were 2 bases for V and 4 bases for J; bases not matched to a gene: 1.

The gene calls are TRBV30 and TRBJ1-2, with D maybe TRBD1 (6 bases). Trimming took 2 bases from V and 4 from J, leaving 17 bases between them. This CDR3 has 15 amino acids. Germline values: CDR1 GTSNPN, CDR2 SVGIG (reference sequence). CDR3 amino acids: CAWSPQVGQFYGYTF. CDR3 DNA sequence: TGTGCCTGGAGTCCTCAGGTCGGACAGTTCTATGGCTACACCTTC.

V is TRBV5-4 and J is TRBJ1-4; D is undetermined. The germline V gene encodes CDR1 SGHNT and CDR2 YYREEE (reference sequence). V shed 0 bases and J shed 6 bases, with 6 bases lying between them. The CDR3 sequence is 13 residues long. The CDR3 DNA is TGTGCCAGCAGCTTGGGGCAGGATGAAAAACTGTTTTTT. Protein product: CASSLGQDEKLFF. Full variable domain (outside the CDR3, taken from reference TRBV5-4 and TRBJ1-4): ETGVTQSPTHLIKTRGQQVTLRCSSQSGHNTVSWYQQALGQGPQFIFQYYREEENGRGNFPPRFSGLQFPNYSSELNVNALELDDSALYLCASSLGQDEKLFFGSGTQLSVL.

The rearrangement joins TRBV10-3 to TRBJ1-2; TRBD1 matches 7 bases. Germline V CDR1 and CDR2: ENHRY, SYGVKD. The CDR3 covers 13 residues. After removal of 5 bases from V and 6 bases from J, the junction contained 6 bases not matched to a gene. The CDR3, as DNA: TGTGCCATCAGTCAATTAGACAGGGATGGCTACACCTTC. Translating it yields CAISQLDRDGYTF.

The chain employs TRBV28 and TRBJ1-2; TRBD1 agrees at 9 bases. CDR1 and CDR2 (germline): MDHEN, SYDVKM. Unmatched junction bases numbered 7, after V lost 4 bases and J lost 1 base. The CDR3 covers 16 residues. Here the CDR3 DNA reads TGTGCCAGCAGTTGGGACAGGGCGGTTTTTAACTATGGCTACACCTTC. Protein sequence: CASSWDRAVFNYGYTF.

The chain couples TRBV28 to TRBJ1-2, with 7 bases identical to TRBD1. The germline gives CDR1 MDHEN, CDR2 SYDVKM. The trim removed 6 bases at V and 0 bases at J, leaving 4 bases unmatched. The CDR3 consists of 14 residues. CDR3 protein: CASSGTASNYGYTF. CDR3 bases: TGTGCCAGCAGCGGGACAGCTTCTAACTATGGCTACACCTTC.

The chain joins TRBV19 to TRBJ2-7, with a tentative D call TRBD1 (5 bases). Germline values: CDR1 LNHDA, CDR2 SQIVND (reference sequence). The V and J ends lost 3 bases and 4 bases respectively, with 13 bases between them. CDR3 length equals 14 residues. In DNA form, the CDR3 reads TGTGCCAGTAGTATGGGCACAGGTTATTACGAGCAGTACTTC. This gives the protein CASSMGTGYYEQYF.

The V call is TRBV12-5, the J call TRBJ2-7, with D possibly TRBD1 on 5 matching bases. The CDR3 spans 18 residues. Germline loops: CDR1 LGHNT, CDR2 FRNRAP. V lost 1 base, J lost 2 bases, and 21 bases lay in between. CDR3 protein: CASGLEVYRSHPTYEQYF. In DNA form, the CDR3 reads TGTGCTAGTGGTTTGGAAGTTTACAGGTCCCATCCCACCTACGAGCAGTACTTC.

The gene calls are TRBV19 and TRBJ2-2; 7 nucleotides line up with TRBD1. CDR1 and CDR2 (germline): LNHDA, SQIVND (reference sequence). This CDR3 contains 15 residues. V trimming: 6 bases; J trimming: 1 base; junction bases outside the gene matches: 5. The chain's CDR3 is CASRTGLLNTGELFF. The CDR3 nucleotides read TGTGCCAGTAGGACAGGGCTCCTGAACACCGGGGAGCTGTTTTTT.

The rearrangement joins TRBV10-1 to TRBJ1-1; D gene ambiguous. The CDR3 extends over 15 amino acids. The V end was cut by 3 bases, the J end by 2 bases, with 13 bases between. Germline V gene lookup returns CDR1 WNHNN and CDR2 SYGVQD (reference sequence). This CDR3 is CASSDQTASNTEAFF. The CDR3 DNA follows: TGCGCCAGCAGTGACCAAACGGCCTCTAACACTGAAGCTTTCTTT.